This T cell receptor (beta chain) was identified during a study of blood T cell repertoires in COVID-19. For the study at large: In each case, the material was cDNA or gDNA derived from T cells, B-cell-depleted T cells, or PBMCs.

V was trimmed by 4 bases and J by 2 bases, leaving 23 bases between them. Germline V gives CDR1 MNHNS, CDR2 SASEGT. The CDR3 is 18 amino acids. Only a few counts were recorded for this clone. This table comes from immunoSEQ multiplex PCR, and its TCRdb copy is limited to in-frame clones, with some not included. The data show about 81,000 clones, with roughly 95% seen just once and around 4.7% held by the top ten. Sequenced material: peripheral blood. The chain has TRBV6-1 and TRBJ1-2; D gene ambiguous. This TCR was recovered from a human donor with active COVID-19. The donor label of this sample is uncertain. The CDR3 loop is CASSVGGGGDQTNYGYTF. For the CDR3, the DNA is TGTGCCAGCAGTGTAGGTGGCGGCGGAGACCAAACGAACTATGGCTACACCTTC.